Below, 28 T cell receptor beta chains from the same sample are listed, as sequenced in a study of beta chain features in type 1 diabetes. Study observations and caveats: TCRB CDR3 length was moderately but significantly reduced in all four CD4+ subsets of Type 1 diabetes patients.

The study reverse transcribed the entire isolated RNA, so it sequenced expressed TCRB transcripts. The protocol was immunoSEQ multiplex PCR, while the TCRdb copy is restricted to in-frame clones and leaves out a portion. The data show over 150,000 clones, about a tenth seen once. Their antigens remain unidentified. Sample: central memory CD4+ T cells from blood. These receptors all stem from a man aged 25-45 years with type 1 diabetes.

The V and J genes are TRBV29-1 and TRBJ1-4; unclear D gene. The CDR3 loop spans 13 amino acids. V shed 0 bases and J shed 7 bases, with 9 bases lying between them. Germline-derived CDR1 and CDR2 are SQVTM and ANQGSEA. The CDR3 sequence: CSVEDAESEKLFF. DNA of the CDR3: TGCAGCGTTGAAGACGCTGAGAGTGAAAAACTGTTTTTT.

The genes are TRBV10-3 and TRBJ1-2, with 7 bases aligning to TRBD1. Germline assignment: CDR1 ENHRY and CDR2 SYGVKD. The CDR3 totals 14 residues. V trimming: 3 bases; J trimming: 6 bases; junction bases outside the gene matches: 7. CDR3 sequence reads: CAISDQGVLNGYTF. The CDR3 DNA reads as TGTGCCATCAGTGACCAGGGGGTGCTAAATGGCTACACCTTC.

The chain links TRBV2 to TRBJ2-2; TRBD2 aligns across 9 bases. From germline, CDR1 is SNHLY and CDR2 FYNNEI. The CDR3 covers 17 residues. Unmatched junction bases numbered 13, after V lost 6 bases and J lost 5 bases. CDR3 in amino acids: CASRRATSGFRTGELFF. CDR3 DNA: TGTGCCAGCAGGCGGGCTACTAGCGGGTTTCGAACCGGGGAGCTGTTTTTT.

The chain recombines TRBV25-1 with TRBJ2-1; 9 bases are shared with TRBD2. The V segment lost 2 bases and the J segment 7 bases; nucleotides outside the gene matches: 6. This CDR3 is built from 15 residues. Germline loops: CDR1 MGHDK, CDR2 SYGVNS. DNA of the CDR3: TGTGCCAGCAGTGAAGCGGGAGGGCTAGCTAATGAGCAGTTCTTC. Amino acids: CASSEAGGLANEQFF.

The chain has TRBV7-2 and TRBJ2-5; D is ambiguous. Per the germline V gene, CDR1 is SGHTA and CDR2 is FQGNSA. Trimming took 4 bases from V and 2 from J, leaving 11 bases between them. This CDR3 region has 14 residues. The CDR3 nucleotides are TGTGCCAGCAGCTGGCGACTGTTGCAAGAGACCCAGTACTTC. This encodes CASSWRLLQETQYF.

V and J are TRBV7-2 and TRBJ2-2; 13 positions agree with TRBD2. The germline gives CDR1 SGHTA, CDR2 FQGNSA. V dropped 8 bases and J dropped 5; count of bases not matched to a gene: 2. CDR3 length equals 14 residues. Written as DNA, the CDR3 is TGTGCCAGCCAGGGACTAGCGGGGACCGGGGAGCTGTTTTTT. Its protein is CASQGLAGTGELFF.

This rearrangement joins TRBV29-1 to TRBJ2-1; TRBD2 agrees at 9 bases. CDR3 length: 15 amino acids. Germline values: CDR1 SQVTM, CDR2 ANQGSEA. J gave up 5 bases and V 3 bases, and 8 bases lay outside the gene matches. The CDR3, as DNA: TGCAGCGTTGAGCCTAGCGGGATAGGTGACAATGAGCAGTTCTTC. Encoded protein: CSVEPSGIGDNEQFF.

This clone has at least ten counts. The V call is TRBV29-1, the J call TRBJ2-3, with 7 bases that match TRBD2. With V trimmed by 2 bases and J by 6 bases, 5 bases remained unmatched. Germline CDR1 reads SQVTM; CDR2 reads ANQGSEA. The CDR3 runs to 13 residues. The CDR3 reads CSVESTGRDTQYF. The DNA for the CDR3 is TGCAGCGTTGAATCCACCGGGAGGGATACGCAGTATTTT.

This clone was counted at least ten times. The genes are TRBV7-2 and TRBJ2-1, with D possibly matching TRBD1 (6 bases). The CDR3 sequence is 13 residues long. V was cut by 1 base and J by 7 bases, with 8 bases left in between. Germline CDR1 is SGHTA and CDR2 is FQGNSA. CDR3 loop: CASSLGTENEQFF. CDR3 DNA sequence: TGTGCCAGCAGCTTAGGGACAGAGAATGAGCAGTTCTTC.

The CDR3 DNA reads as TGTGCCAGCAGTCATCTGACTTGGAACACTGAAGCTTTCTTT. Its protein is CASSHLTWNTEAFF. The V and J genes are TRBV5-6 and TRBJ1-1; D unclear. Germline V lookup: CDR1 SGHDT, CDR2 YYEEEE. Trimming took off 5 bases at V and 1 base at J, with 12 bases between the two ends. The CDR3 length is 14 residues.

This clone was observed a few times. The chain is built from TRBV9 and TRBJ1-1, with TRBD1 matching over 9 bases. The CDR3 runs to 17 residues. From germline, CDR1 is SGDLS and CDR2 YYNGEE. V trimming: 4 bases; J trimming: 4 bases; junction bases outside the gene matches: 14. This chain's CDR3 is CASSPRPPGQGRTEAFF. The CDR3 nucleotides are TGTGCCAGCAGCCCCCGACCCCCGGGACAGGGACGCACTGAAGCTTTCTTT. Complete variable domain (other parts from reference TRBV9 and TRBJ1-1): DSGVTQTPKHLITATGQRVTLRCSPRSGDLSVYWYQQSLDQGLQFLIQYYNGEERAKGNILERFSAQQFPDLHSELNLSSLELGDSALYFCASSPRPPGQGRTEAFFGQGTRLTVV.

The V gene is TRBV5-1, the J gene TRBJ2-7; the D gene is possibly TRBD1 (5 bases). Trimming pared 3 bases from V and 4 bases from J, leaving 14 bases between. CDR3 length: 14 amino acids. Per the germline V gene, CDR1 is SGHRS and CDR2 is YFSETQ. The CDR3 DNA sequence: TGCGCCAGCAGCTCCAGCCCAGGGCAATACGAGCAGTACTTC. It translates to CASSSSPGQYEQYF.

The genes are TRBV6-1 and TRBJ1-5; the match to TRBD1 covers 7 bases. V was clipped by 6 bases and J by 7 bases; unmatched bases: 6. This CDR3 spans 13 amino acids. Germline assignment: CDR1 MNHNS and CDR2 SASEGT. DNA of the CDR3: TGTGCCAGCAGAACACAGGGGCGACAGCCCCAGCATTTT. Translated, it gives CASRTQGRQPQHF.

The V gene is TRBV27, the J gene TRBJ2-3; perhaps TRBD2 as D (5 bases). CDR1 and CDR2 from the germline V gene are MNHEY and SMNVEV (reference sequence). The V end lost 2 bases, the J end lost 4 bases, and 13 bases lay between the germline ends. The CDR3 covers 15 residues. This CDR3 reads CASSLSEIGADTQYF. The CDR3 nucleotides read TGTGCCAGCAGTTTAAGTGAGATCGGGGCAGATACGCAGTATTTT.

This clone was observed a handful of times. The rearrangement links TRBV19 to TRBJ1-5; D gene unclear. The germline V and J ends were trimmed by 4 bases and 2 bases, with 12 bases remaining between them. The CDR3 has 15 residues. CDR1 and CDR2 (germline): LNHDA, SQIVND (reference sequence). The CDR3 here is CASSTQAGGNQPQHF. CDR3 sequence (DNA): TGTGCCAGTAGTACACAAGCGGGCGGCAATCAGCCCCAGCATTTT. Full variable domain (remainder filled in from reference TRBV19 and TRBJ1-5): DGGITQSPKYLFRKEGQNVTLSCEQNLNHDAMYWYRQDPGQGLRLIYYSQIVNDFQKGDIAEGYSVSREKKESFPLTVTSAQKNPTAFYLCASSTQAGGNQPQHFGDGTRLSIL.

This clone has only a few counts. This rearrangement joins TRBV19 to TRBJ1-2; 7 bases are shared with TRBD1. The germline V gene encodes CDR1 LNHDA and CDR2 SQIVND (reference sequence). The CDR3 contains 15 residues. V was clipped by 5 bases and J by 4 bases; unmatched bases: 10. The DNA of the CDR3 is TGTGCCAGTAGTCCCTCGGGACAGATCTTCTATGGCTACACCTTC. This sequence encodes CASSPSGQIFYGYTF.

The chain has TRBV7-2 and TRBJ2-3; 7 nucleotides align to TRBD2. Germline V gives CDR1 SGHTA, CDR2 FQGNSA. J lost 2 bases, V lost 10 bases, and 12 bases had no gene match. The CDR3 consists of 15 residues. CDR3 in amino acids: CATSTGRGFTDTQYF. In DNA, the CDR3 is TGTGCCACTTCAACCGGGCGGGGGTTCACAGATACGCAGTATTTT.

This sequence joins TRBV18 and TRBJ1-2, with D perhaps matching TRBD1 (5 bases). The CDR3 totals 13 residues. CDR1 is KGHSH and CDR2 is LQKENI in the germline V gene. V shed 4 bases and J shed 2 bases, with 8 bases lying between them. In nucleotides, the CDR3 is TGTGCCAGCTCACAGGGGCAGAACTATGGCTACACCTTC. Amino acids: CASSQGQNYGYTF.

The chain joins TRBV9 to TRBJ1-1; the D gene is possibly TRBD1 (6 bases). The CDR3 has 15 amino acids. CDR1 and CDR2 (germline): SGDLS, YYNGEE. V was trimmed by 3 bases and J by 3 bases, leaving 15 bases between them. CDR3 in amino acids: CASSAHGGADTEAFF. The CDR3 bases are TGTGCCAGCAGCGCCCATGGGGGCGCGGACACTGAAGCTTTCTTT.

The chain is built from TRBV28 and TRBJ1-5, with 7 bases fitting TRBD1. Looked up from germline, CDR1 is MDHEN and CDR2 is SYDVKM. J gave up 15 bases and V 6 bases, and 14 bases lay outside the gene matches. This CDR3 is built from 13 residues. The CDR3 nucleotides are TGTGCCAGCAGCTTAGGGGGCTCTCCGGGAAGGCATTTT. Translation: CASSLGGSPGRHF.

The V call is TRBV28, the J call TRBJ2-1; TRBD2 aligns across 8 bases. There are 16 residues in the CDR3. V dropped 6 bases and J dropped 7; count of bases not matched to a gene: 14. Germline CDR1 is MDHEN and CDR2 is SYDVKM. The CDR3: CASRGSGEGKGNEQFF. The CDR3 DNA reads TGTGCCAGCAGGGGTAGCGGGGAGGGCAAGGGGAATGAGCAGTTCTTC.

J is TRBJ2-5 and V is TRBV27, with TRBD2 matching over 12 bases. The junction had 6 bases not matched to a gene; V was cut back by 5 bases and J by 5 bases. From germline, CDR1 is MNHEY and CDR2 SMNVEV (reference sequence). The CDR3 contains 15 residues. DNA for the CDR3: TGTGCCAGCAGTCGGACTAGCGGGATTTTTGAGACCCAGTACTTC. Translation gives CASSRTSGIFETQYF.

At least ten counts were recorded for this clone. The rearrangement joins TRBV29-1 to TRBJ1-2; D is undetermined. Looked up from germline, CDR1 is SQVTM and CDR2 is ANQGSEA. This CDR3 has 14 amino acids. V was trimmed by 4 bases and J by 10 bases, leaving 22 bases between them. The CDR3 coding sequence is TGCAGCGTTGCGGATGGACTGCTCGGGAGGATCTACACCTTC. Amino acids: CSVADGLLGRIYTF.

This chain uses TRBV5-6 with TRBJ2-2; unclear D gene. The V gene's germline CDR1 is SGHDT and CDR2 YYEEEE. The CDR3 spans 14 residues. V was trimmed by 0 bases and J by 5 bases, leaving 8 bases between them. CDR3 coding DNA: TGTGCCAGCAGCTTGGTGACTCCAACCGGGGAGCTGTTTTTT. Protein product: CASSLVTPTGELFF.

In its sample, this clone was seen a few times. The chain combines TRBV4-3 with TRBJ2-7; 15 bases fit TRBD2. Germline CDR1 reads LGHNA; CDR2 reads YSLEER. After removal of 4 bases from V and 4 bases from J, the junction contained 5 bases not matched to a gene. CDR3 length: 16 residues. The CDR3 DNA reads TGCGCCAGCAGCCCGAAGGGACTAGCGGGAGGATACGAGCAGTACTTC. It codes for CASSPKGLAGGYEQYF.

The DNA for the CDR3 is TGTGCCAGCAGCCGGGACAGGCCCCCACGGGCTTTCTTT. It codes for CASSRDRPPRAFF. The genes are TRBV7-2 and TRBJ1-1; 8 bases match TRBD1. This CDR3 spans 13 amino acids. The germline gives CDR1 SGHTA, CDR2 FQGNSA. V lost 5 bases to trimming and J lost 11 bases; unmatched junction nucleotides: 10.

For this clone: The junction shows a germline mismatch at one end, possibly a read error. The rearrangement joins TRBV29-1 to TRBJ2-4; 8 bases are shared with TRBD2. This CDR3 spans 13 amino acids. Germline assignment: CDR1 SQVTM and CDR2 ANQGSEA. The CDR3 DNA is TGCAGCGTTGAGGGTAGGGCACGGGAGGGGCTGATCTTC. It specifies CSVEGRAREGLIF. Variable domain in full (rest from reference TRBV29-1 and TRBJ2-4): SAVISQKPSRDICQRGTSLTIQCQVDSQVTMMFWYRQQPGQSLTLIATANQGSEATYESGFVIDKFPISRPNLTFSTLTVSNMSPEDSSIYLCSVEGRAREGLIFGAGTRLSVL.

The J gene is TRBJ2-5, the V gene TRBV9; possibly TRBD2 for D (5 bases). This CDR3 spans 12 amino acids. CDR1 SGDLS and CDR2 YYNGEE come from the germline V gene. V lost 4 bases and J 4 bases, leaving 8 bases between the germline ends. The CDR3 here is CASSNGGETQYF. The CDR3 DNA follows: TGTGCCAGCAGCAACGGAGGAGAGACCCAGTACTTC.